This T cell receptor (beta chain) stems from a study of shared clonotypes between healthy human individuals. Study information: Each donor's CD8 memory used one plate, CD8 naive two, each CD4 subset three.

The CDR3 length is 14 residues. The germline V gene encodes CDR1 MNHNS and CDR2 SASEGT. Trimming removed 3 bases at V and 3 bases at J, with 11 bases between. Profiling relied on immunoSEQ multiplex PCR, and the TCRdb table lists in-frame clones only, not all of them. Here the sample spans 2 million to 2.5 million clones, less than 95% being singletons. CD45RO negativity and positive selection for CCR7 defined naive CD8 cells, a population that excluded terminally differentiated effector memory CD45RA+ cells. The TCR was taken from a man younger than 30 in good health. Sample: naive CD8+ T cells sorted from blood. The genes are TRBV6-1 and TRBJ1-1, with a possible D match to TRBD1 (6 bases). The CDR3 loop reads CASSDLGAHTEAFF. Here the CDR3 DNA reads TGTGCCAGCAGTGACTTGGGGGCCCACACTGAAGCTTTCTTT.